These 19 T cell receptor beta chains originate from one sample sequenced in a study of CD8+ T cells in alopecia areata. Investigators isolated RNA and reverse transcribed it into cDNA to act as the sequencing template. The protocol was immunoSEQ multiplex PCR, while the TCRdb copy is restricted to in-frame clones and leaves out a portion. Here the sample spans some 180,000 clones, around 51% being singletons. Treatment specified: oral pan-JAK inhibitor, 5-10 mg twice daily. Sequencing used CD8+ T cells sorted from blood, obtained at roughly week 52, from a patient treated with tofacitinib. The receptors were gathered from a human donor with alopecia areata.

The V gene is TRBV2, the J gene TRBJ2-7; a weak D match, TRBD1 (5 bases). V was pared by 9 bases and J by 3 bases, with 18 bases between. Germline CDR1 and CDR2: SNHLY and FYNNEI. The CDR3 has 14 amino acids. CDR3 sequence reads: CASKGLVRDYEQYF. The CDR3 coding sequence is TGTGCCAGTAAGGGTTTGGTCAGGGACTACGAGCAGTACTTC.

V usage is TRBV2 and J usage is TRBJ2-2; the D gene is possibly TRBD2 (5 bases). CDR1 and CDR2 from the germline V gene are SNHLY and FYNNEI. The V gene lost 7 bases and the J gene lost 2 bases, with 11 bases spanning the gap. This CDR3 is built from 14 residues. The DNA of the CDR3 is TGTGCCAGCAAAGGACTGGCTAACACCGGGGAGCTGTTTTTT. As protein: CASKGLANTGELFF.

This clone appeared once. This rearrangement joins TRBV13 to TRBJ1-1; no firm D call. CDR1 PRHDT and CDR2 FYEKMQ come from the germline V gene (reference sequence). This CDR3 spans 13 amino acids. V was trimmed by 0 bases and J by 8 bases, leaving 10 bases between them. This chain's CDR3 is CASSLGPPIEAFF. The DNA for the CDR3 is TGTGCCAGCAGCTTAGGCCCCCCGATCGAAGCTTTCTTT. The variable domain in full, with the rest retrieved from reference TRBV13 and TRBJ1-1, is AAGVIQSPRHLIKEKRETATLKCYPIPRHDTVYWYQQGPGQDPQFLISFYEKMQSDKGSIPDRFSAQQFSDYHSELNMSSLELGDSALYFCASSLGPPIEAFFGQGTRLTVV.

This clone was recorded a few times. This chain connects TRBV6-5 to TRBJ1-5, with D perhaps TRBD1 (6 bases). CDR3 length: 13 amino acids. Germline V gene data show CDR1 as MNHEY and CDR2 as SVGAGI. Between the trimmed V and J ends, which lost 4 bases and 9 bases, there was a span of 13 bases. The CDR3 region has the DNA TGTGCCAGCAGTTTAGAACAGGGAGCGCCCCAGCATTTT. This gives the protein CASSLEQGAPQHF.

V and J are TRBV27 and TRBJ1-1; the match to TRBD1 covers 9 bases. The V gene end was trimmed by 7 bases and the J gene end by 4 bases; junction bases not matched to a gene: 7. In germline, CDR1 is MNHEY, CDR2 SMNVEV (reference sequence). The CDR3 extends over 14 amino acids. In DNA form, the CDR3 reads TGTGCCAGCAAAAAACAGGGGGCCAGCACTGAAGCTTTCTTT. Its protein product is CASKKQGASTEAFF.

The chain recombines TRBV6-6 with TRBJ2-7, with D perhaps matching TRBD1 (6 bases). This CDR3 is 13 amino acids long. Deletions cut 6 bases from V and 4 bases from J, with 13 bases between. CDR1 and CDR2 (germline): MNHNY, SVGAGI (reference sequence). The CDR3 sequence is CASSWGQGYEQYF. The CDR3 coding sequence is TGTGCCAGCAGCTGGGGGCAGGGGTACGAGCAGTACTTC.

This clone was seen a few times. V usage is TRBV30 and J usage is TRBJ2-3; 10 positions match TRBD2. Germline CDR1 and CDR2: GTSNPN and SVGIG (reference sequence). The V and J ends lost 0 bases and 3 bases, in that order; junction bases with no gene match: 0. There are 14 residues in the CDR3. CDR3 in amino acids: CAWSVLAGTDTQYF. In nucleotides, the CDR3 is TGTGCCTGGAGTGTACTAGCGGGGACAGATACGCAGTATTTT.

This clone was seen more than once but under ten times. CDR3 nucleotides: TGTGCCAGCAGTTGGGACGGTCCGGGGGAGCAGTACTTC. It codes for CASSWDGPGEQYF. The V gene is TRBV6-5, the J gene TRBJ2-7; D may correspond to TRBD1 or TRBD2 (5 bases each). CDR1 is MNHEY, CDR2 SVGAGI, per germline. This CDR3 has 13 residues. Trimming removed 4 bases at V and 7 bases at J, with 14 bases between.

Only a few counts were recorded for this clone. The V gene is TRBV4-1, the J gene TRBJ2-1; TRBD2 aligns across 7 bases. The CDR3 length is 16 residues. Trimming cost V 1 base and J 3 bases; bases outside gene matches: 6. Germline loops: CDR1 MGHRA, CDR2 YSYEKL. CDR3 in amino acids: CASSQGGLGRYNEQFF. CDR3 DNA sequence: TGCGCCAGCAGCCAAGGTGGACTAGGTCGCTACAATGAGCAGTTCTTC.

V gene TRBV7-8 combines with J gene TRBJ1-6; 10 nucleotides agree with TRBD1. CDR1 is SGHVS, CDR2 FQNEAQ, per germline. This CDR3 comprises 16 residues. V gave up 4 bases and J gave up 8 bases; unmatched junction bases: 8. CDR3 nucleotides: TGTGCCAGCAGCTCCGTCCTGGGACAGGGGTATTCACCCCTCCACTTT. This gives the protein CASSSVLGQGYSPLHF.

This chain links TRBV2 with TRBJ2-7; 8 bases fit TRBD1. CDR1 and CDR2 (germline): SNHLY, FYNNEI. This CDR3 spans 12 amino acids. The trim removed 5 bases at V and 4 bases at J, leaving 1 base unmatched. Written as DNA, the CDR3 is TGTGCCAGCAGTTGGACAGGGTACGAGCAGTACTTC. Amino acids: CASSWTGYEQYF.

A few counts support this clone. One end of the junction does not line up with germline, which may come from a read error. This chain links TRBV7-6 with TRBJ1-1, with D uncertain. The CDR3 totals 11 residues. The germline CDR1 and CDR2 sequences are SGHVS and FNYEAQ. Here the CDR3 reads CASSLGVPPDF. The CDR3 DNA follows: TGTGCCAGCAGCTTAGGTGTTCCTCCGGACTTT.

This sequence joins TRBV30 and TRBJ2-7, with D tentatively TRBD1 (6 bases). V lost 3 bases and J lost 3, with 12 bases in between. In germline, CDR1 is GTSNPN, CDR2 SVGIG (reference sequence). The CDR3 is 13 amino acids. DNA for the CDR3: TGTGCCTGGAGCCCCCAGGGGAACTACGAGCAGTACTTC. Its protein product is CAWSPQGNYEQYF.

This clone appeared once. The V gene is TRBV6-5, the J gene TRBJ1-2; D is uncertain. Deletions cut 7 bases from V and 4 bases from J, with 13 bases between. CDR3 size: 13 residues. Germline CDR1 MNHEY, CDR2 SVGAGI. CDR3 loop: CASKVGWGYGYTF. The CDR3 bases are TGTGCCAGCAAAGTAGGCTGGGGCTATGGCTACACCTTC.

This rearrangement joins TRBV5-6 to TRBJ2-3; 9 positions match TRBD2. V lost 3 bases to trimming and J lost 1 base; unmatched junction nucleotides: 6. The CDR3 is 16 residues long. Germline loops: CDR1 SGHDT, CDR2 YYEEEE. The CDR3 DNA reads TGTGCCAGCAGCTCGGAGTTAGCGGGGGGCACAGATACGCAGTATTTT. Translation: CASSSELAGGTDTQYF.

The chain combines TRBV11-2 with TRBJ2-7, with D maybe TRBD1 (6 bases). CDR1 SGHAT and CDR2 FQNNGV come from the germline V gene. The CDR3 is made up of 13 amino acids. V was cut by 3 bases and J by 3 bases, with 9 bases left in between. The CDR3 sequence is CASSFGTNYEQYF. As DNA, the CDR3 is TGTGCCAGCAGCTTCGGGACAAACTACGAGCAGTACTTC.

The chain combines TRBV9 with TRBJ1-4, with D maybe TRBD1 (6 bases). V gave up 3 bases and J gave up 5 bases, with 14 bases separating them. CDR1 is SGDLS and CDR2 is YYNGEE in the germline V gene. The CDR3 spans 15 residues. As DNA, the CDR3 is TGTGCCAGCAGCGCTCGGGACAACTCAAATGAAAAACTGTTTTTT. Its protein is CASSARDNSNEKLFF.

This clone turned up a few times. The chain employs TRBV7-9 and TRBJ2-1, with unresolved D. The CDR3 has 15 amino acids. The V and J ends lost 5 bases and 10 bases respectively, with 21 bases between them. Germline CDR1 reads SEHNR; CDR2 reads FQNEAQ (reference sequence). The CDR3 here is CASSPLVGPNREQFF. Written as DNA, the CDR3 is TGTGCCAGCAGCCCGTTGGTGGGCCCGAATCGAGAGCAGTTCTTC. Using reference TRBV7-9 and TRBJ2-1 for the parts outside the CDR3, the full variable domain is DTGVSQNPRHKITKRGQNVTFRCDPISEHNRLYWYRQTLGQGPEFLTYFQNEAQLEKSRLLSDRFSAERPKGSFSTLEIQRTEQGDSAMYLCASSPLVGPNREQFFGPGTRLTVL.

This clone was observed at least ten times. Other DNA sequences in this specimen translate into the identical CDR3. The rearrangement links TRBV30 to TRBJ1-1; D is unresolved. The CDR3 totals 14 residues. V was pared by 3 bases and J by 0 bases, with 11 bases between. The germline CDR1 and CDR2 sequences are GTSNPN and SVGIG (reference sequence). CDR3 nucleotides: TGTGCCTGGAGCTCGGGTCCGATGAACACTGAAGCTTTCTTT. This translates into CAWSSGPMNTEAFF.